The 22 T cell receptor beta chains below come from one sample, sequenced in a study of blood T cell repertoires in COVID-19. TCRdb's table, derived via immunoSEQ multiplex PCR, lists solely in-frame clones and lacks some. The sample gives about 69,000 clones, 85% of which show up once; around 3.2% is in the top ten. Sequencing was carried out using peripheral blood. The receptors here all came from a man at least 80 years old with acute or convalescent COVID-19.

This sequence joins TRBV12-5 and TRBJ2-3; D is uncertain. Trimming shortened V by 3 bases and J by 0 bases, and 4 bases separated the two germline ends. CDR3 length: 13 residues. CDR1 is LGHNT, CDR2 FRNRAP, per germline. The CDR3 coding sequence is TGTGCTAGTGGTTTATCTAGCACAGATACGCAGTATTTT. Protein sequence: CASGLSSTDTQYF.

V is TRBV6-7 and J is TRBJ1-1; TRBD1 aligns across 9 bases. TRBV6-7 is an ORF, and what it does is uncertain. This CDR3 is built from 13 residues. V was pared by 11 bases and J by 1 base, with 5 bases of the junction left unmatched. In nucleotides, the CDR3 is TGTGCCGGAGAGACAGGGGGGAACACTGAAGCTTTCTTT. It specifies CAGETGGNTEAFF.

V is TRBV19 and J is TRBJ1-5, with D perhaps matching TRBD1 (5 bases). Trimming shortened V by 7 bases and J by 7 bases, and 17 bases separated the two germline ends. Germline V gives CDR1 LNHDA, CDR2 SQIVND (reference sequence). CDR3 length: 14 residues. CDR3 region: CASTQRRGAQPQHF. CDR3 bases: TGTGCCAGTACCCAGCGTAGGGGCGCACAGCCCCAGCATTTT.

V is TRBV5-1 and J is TRBJ1-6; 9 bases agree with TRBD1. CDR3 length equals 21 residues. In germline, CDR1 is SGHRS, CDR2 YFSETQ. V lost 0 bases, J lost 9 bases, and 22 bases stayed unmatched. The CDR3 spells CASSLGLSKTGGRTTASPLHF. DNA for the CDR3: TGCGCCAGCAGCTTGGGCCTGAGTAAAACAGGGGGCCGAACTACGGCTTCACCCCTCCACTTT.

V is TRBV2 and J is TRBJ2-7, with 10 bases matching TRBD2. Germline CDR1 SNHLY, CDR2 FYNNEI. V lost 1 base, J lost 4 bases, and 7 bases stayed unmatched. This CDR3 has 16 amino acids. The CDR3: CASSEGSGRAGYEQYF. For the CDR3, the DNA is TGTGCCAGCAGTGAAGGAAGCGGGAGGGCCGGGTACGAGCAGTACTTC.

This chain joins TRBV29-1 and TRBJ1-2; D remains unclear. The CDR3 has 12 residues. The V end was cut by 0 bases, the J end by 4 bases, with 6 bases between. Germline CDR1 is SQVTM and CDR2 is ANQGSEA. This chain's CDR3 is CSVEDYPYGYTF. The CDR3 DNA follows: TGCAGCGTTGAAGATTATCCCTATGGCTACACCTTC. The full variable domain, completed using reference TRBV29-1 and TRBJ1-2, is SAVISQKPSRDICQRGTSLTIQCQVDSQVTMMFWYRQQPGQSLTLIATANQGSEATYESGFVIDKFPISRPNLTFSTLTVSNMSPEDSSIYLCSVEDYPYGYTFGSGTRLTVV.

V is TRBV18 and J is TRBJ1-2; 8 bases map to TRBD1. J gave up 8 bases and V 3 bases, and 8 bases lay outside the gene matches. CDR3 size: 14 residues. Germline V gene lookup returns CDR1 KGHSH and CDR2 LQKENI. CDR3 sequence (DNA): TGTGCCAGCTCACCGGACCAGGGGGCTTGGGGCTACACCTTC. Encoded protein: CASSPDQGAWGYTF.

This clone was observed once. The rearrangement uses TRBV6-7 and TRBJ1-4; TRBD1 agrees at 7 bases. TRBV6-7 is identified as an open reading frame with a role that is uncertain. The CDR3 loop spans 18 amino acids. With V trimmed by 10 bases and J by 2 bases, 19 bases remained unmatched. In DNA, the CDR3 is TGTGCCACCCGACTCATTAGACAGGGAAGTAGGACTAATGAAAAACTGTTTTTT. Translated, it gives CATRLIRQGSRTNEKLFF.

The chain recombines TRBV3-1 (or the pseudogene TRBV3-2) with TRBJ1-5; a possible D gene is TRBD1 (6 bases). Germline CDR1 LGHDT, CDR2 YNNKEL (reference sequence). V was clipped by 5 bases and J by 1 base, with 6 bases between them. This CDR3 spans 13 amino acids. CDR3 sequence: CASSGTSNQPQHF. In DNA, the CDR3 is TGTGCCAGCAGCGGGACAAGCAATCAGCCCCAGCATTTT.

The chain has TRBV5-1 and TRBJ1-1; possibly TRBD1 for D (6 bases). Germline V gene sequence: CDR1 SGHRS, CDR2 YFSETQ. The ends were cut back, 4 bases at V and 5 bases at J, with 15 bases in the middle. The CDR3 is 14 residues long. CDR3 in DNA: TGCGCCAGCAGCGGTGGGGGGGCGAGGACTGAAGCTTTCTTT. Encoded protein: CASSGGGARTEAFF. Using reference TRBV5-1 and TRBJ1-1 for the parts outside the CDR3, the full variable domain is KAGVTQTPRYLIKTRGQQVTLSCSPISGHRSVSWYQQTPGQGLQFLFEYFSETQRNKGNFPGRFSGRQFSNSRSEMNVSTLELGDSALYLCASSGGGARTEAFFGQGTRLTVV.

The chain joins TRBV5-5 to TRBJ2-7, with 7 bases matching TRBD2. Germline CDR1 SGHKS, CDR2 YYEKEE (reference sequence). The CDR3 spans 15 residues. The V gene end was trimmed by 1 base and the J gene end by 2 bases; junction bases not matched to a gene: 6. Written as DNA, the CDR3 is TGTGCCAGCAGCTTGAGAGGGACTATTCCCTACGAGCAGTACTTC. It specifies CASSLRGTIPYEQYF.

The chain employs TRBV7-2 and TRBJ2-5; D might be TRBD1 (6 bases). The germline V and J ends were trimmed by 3 bases and 2 bases, with 19 bases remaining between them. CDR1 and CDR2 from the germline V gene are SGHTA and FQGNSA. There are 17 residues in the CDR3. The CDR3 DNA sequence: TGTGCCAGCAGCTTCACCACTCCCCAGGACAGACAAGAGACCCAGTACTTC. Encoded protein: CASSFTTPQDRQETQYF.

This rearrangement joins TRBV5-6 to TRBJ1-4; 8 nucleotides match TRBD1. Per germline, CDR1 SGHDT and CDR2 YYEEEE. Trimming took 3 bases from V and 8 from J; bases not matched to a gene: 12. The CDR3 covers 16 residues. The CDR3 here is CASSWGPGTGEEKLFF. The CDR3 DNA sequence: TGTGCCAGCAGCTGGGGTCCCGGGACAGGCGAAGAAAAACTGTTTTTT.

This clone was seen a single time. The gene calls are TRBV15 and TRBJ2-7; TRBD1 might be the D (6 bases). Germline V gene data show CDR1 as LNHNV and CDR2 as YYDKDF (reference sequence). V was clipped by 3 bases and J by 4 bases, with 10 bases between them. The CDR3 runs 13 residues. The CDR3 sequence is CATSRGQMYEQYF. The CDR3 DNA sequence: TGTGCCACCAGCAGGGGACAAATGTACGAGCAGTACTTC.

The chain recombines TRBV29-1 with TRBJ1-2; D may be TRBD1 (5 bases). Trimming took off 3 bases at V and 2 bases at J, with 13 bases between the two ends. Germline-derived CDR1 and CDR2 are SQVTM and ANQGSEA. This CDR3 has 14 residues. CDR3 coding DNA: TGCAGCGTTGACAGGGTAGGAGAAAACTATGGCTACACCTTC. Encoded protein: CSVDRVGENYGYTF.

The chain employs TRBV2 and TRBJ1-2; no clear D. With 6 bases removed from V and 6 bases from J, the gap between germline ends came to 17 bases. CDR1 is SNHLY and CDR2 is FYNNEI in the germline V gene. The CDR3 has 14 amino acids. This CDR3 is CASRNQVATDGYTF. DNA of the CDR3: TGTGCCAGCAGGAACCAGGTGGCCACGGATGGCTACACCTTC. Drawing the rest from reference TRBV2 and TRBJ1-2, the complete variable domain is EPEVTQTPSHQVTQMGQEVILRCVPISNHLYFYWYRQILGQKVEFLVSFYNNEISEKSEIFDDQFSVERPDGSNFTLKIRSTKLEDSAMYFCASRNQVATDGYTFGSGTRLTVV.

The genes are TRBV12-3 or TRBV12-4 and TRBJ1-1; D unclear. V lost 4 bases to trimming and J lost 5 bases, with 8 bases between them. This CDR3 has 12 residues. This CDR3 is CASSYGGTEAFF. The CDR3 region has the DNA TGTGCCAGCAGTTACGGAGGAACTGAAGCTTTCTTT.

The chain employs TRBV27 and TRBJ2-1; 12 bases map to TRBD2. Germline CDR1 MNHEY, CDR2 SMNVEV (reference sequence). This CDR3 spans 16 amino acids. With 5 bases clipped from V and 5 bases from J, the junction kept 7 bases outside the gene matches. The CDR3: CASSAPGLAGNNEQFF. In DNA form, the CDR3 reads TGTGCCAGCAGTGCTCCGGGACTAGCGGGTAACAATGAGCAGTTCTTC.

The V gene is TRBV9, the J gene TRBJ2-3; the D is unclear. This CDR3 comprises 13 residues. V was pared by 2 bases and J by 4 bases, with 8 bases between. Germline V gene sequence: CDR1 SGDLS, CDR2 YYNGEE. In DNA form, the CDR3 reads TGTGCCAGCAGCGTCAGGATCGCAGATACGCAGTATTTT. Translation gives CASSVRIADTQYF.

The CDR3 sequence is CASRDGFGLADYNEQFF. DNA of the CDR3: TGTGCCAGCAGGGACGGATTTGGACTAGCGGACTACAATGAGCAGTTCTTC. V usage is TRBV2 and J usage is TRBJ2-1, with 10 bases aligning to TRBD2. The CDR3 has 17 amino acids. Germline V gene sequence: CDR1 SNHLY, CDR2 FYNNEI. The J segment lost 3 bases and the V segment lost 6 bases, leaving 11 bases of the junction unmatched.

This chain uses TRBV2 with TRBJ2-3; 11 bases match TRBD2. Germline CDR1 is SNHLY and CDR2 is FYNNEI. The ends lost 5 bases at V and 0 bases at J; junction bases unmatched: 4. This CDR3 has 16 residues. The CDR3 coding sequence is TGTGCCAGCAGTCCTCTAGCGGGGGGAAGCACAGATACGCAGTATTTT. Translation gives CASSPLAGGSTDTQYF.

This chain joins TRBV24-1 and TRBJ2-2; D perhaps matches TRBD1 (5 bases). The CDR3 runs to 15 residues. V lost 5 bases to trimming and J lost 3 bases, with 12 bases between them. The germline gives CDR1 KGHDR, CDR2 SFDVKD. The CDR3 spells CATSAMGQDTGELFF. The CDR3 region has the DNA TGTGCCACCAGTGCCATGGGGCAGGACACCGGGGAGCTGTTTTTT.